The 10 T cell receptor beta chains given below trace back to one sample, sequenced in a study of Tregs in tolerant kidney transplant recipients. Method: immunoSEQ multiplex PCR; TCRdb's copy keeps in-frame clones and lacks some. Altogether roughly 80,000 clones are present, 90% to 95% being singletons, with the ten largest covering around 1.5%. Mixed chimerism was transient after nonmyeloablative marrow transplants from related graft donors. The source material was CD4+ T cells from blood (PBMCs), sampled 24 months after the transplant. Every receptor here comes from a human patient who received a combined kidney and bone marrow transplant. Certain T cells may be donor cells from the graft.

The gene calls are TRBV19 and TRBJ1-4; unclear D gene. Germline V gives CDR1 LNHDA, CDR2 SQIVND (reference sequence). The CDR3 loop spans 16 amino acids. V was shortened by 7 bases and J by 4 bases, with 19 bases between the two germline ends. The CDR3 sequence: CASTPSLDTGNEKLFF. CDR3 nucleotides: TGTGCCAGTACCCCATCACTAGACACCGGTAATGAAAAACTGTTTTTT.

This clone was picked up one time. The CDR3 DNA reads as TGTGCCAGCTCACCACGACAGGGCCCGGAGCAGTACTTC. Amino acid sequence: CASSPRQGPEQYF. J is TRBJ2-7 and V is TRBV18; 7 bases are a match to TRBD1. Germline lookup yields CDR1 KGHSH and CDR2 LQKENI. V lost 1 base and J lost 7; bases outside the gene matches: 4. This CDR3 contains 13 residues.

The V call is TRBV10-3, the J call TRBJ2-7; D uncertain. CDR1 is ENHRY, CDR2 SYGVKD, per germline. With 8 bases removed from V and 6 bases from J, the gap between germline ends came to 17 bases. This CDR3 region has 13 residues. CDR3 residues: CAIGRDSWAEQYF. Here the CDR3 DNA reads TGTGCCATCGGTAGAGATTCCTGGGCCGAGCAGTACTTC.

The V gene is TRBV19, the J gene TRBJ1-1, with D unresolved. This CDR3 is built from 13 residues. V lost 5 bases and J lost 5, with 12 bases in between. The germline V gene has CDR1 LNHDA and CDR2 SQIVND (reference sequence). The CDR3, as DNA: TGTGCCAGTAGTGGGCGTCGGAAGACTGAAGCTTTCTTT. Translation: CASSGRRKTEAFF.

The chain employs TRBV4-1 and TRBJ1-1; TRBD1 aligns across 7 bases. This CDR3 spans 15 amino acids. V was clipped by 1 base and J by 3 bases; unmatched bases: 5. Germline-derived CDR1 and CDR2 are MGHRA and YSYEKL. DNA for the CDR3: TGCGCCAGCAGCCAAGGACAGGGCTGGTACACTGAAGCTTTCTTT. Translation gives CASSQGQGWYTEAFF.

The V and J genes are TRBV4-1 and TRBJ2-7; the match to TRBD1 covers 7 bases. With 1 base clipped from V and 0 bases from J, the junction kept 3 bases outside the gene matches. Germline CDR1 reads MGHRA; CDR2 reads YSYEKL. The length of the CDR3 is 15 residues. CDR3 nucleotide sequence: TGCGCCAGCAGCCAAGGACAGGGAGACTCCTACGAGCAGTACTTC. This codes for CASSQGQGDSYEQYF.

This chain's CDR3 is CASSPQWGTSSYEQYF. The CDR3 DNA reads TGTGCCAGCAGCCCACAGTGGGGGACTTCTTCCTACGAGCAGTACTTC. The chain combines TRBV7-9 with TRBJ2-7; D perhaps matches TRBD2 (6 bases). Germline values: CDR1 SEHNR, CDR2 FQNEAQ (reference sequence). Trimming removed 5 bases from V and 1 base from J, with 18 bases in between. This CDR3 spans 16 amino acids.

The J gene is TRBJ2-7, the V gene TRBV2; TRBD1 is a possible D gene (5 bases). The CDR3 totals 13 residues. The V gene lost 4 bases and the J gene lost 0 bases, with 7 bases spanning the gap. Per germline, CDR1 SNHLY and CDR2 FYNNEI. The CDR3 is CASSGDSSYEQYF. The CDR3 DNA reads TGTGCCAGCAGTGGAGACAGCTCCTACGAGCAGTACTTC.

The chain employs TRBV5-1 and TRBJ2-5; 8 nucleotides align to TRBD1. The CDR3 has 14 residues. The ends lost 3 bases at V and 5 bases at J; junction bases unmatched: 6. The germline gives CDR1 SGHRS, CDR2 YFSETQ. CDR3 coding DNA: TGCGCCAGCAGCTATGCGGACAGGGATGAGACCCAGTACTTC. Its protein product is CASSYADRDETQYF.

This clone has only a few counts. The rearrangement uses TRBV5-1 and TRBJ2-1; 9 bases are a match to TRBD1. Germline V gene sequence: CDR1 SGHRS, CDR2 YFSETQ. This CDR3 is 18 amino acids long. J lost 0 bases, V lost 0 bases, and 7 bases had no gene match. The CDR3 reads CASSLAPQGASSYNEQFF. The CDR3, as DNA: TGCGCCAGCAGCTTGGCCCCACAGGGGGCGAGCTCCTACAATGAGCAGTTCTTC.